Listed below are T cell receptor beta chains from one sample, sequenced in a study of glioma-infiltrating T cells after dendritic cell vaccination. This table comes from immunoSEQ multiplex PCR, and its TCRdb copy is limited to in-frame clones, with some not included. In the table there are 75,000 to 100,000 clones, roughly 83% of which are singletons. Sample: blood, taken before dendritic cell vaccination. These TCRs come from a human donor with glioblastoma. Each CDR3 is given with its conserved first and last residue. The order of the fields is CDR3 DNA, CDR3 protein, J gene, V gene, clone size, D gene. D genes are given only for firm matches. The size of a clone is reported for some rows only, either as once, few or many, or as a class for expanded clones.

TGTGCCAGCAGTTATTTAGGGGTTCCTGGAAACACCATATATTTT	CASSYLGVPGNTIYF	TRBJ1-3	TRBV6-5	-	-
TGTGCCAGCAGTTACGGCCTAGCCACAGATACGCAGTATTTT	CASSYGLATDTQYF	TRBJ2-3	TRBV6-6	-	-
TGTGCCAGTAGTAGCCCAGGCTCCCTGTCCTACGAGCAGTACTTC	CASSSPGSLSYEQYF	TRBJ2-7	TRBV19	few	-
TGTGCCAGCAGCTTAGCCGGGACAGGAAGCAATCAGCCCCAGCATTTT	CASSLAGTGSNQPQHF	TRBJ1-5	TRBV7-9	few	TRBD1
TGTGCCAGCACCCCACAGGGCATGAACACTGAAGCTTTCTTT	CASTPQGMNTEAFF	TRBJ1-1	TRBV28	-	-
TGTGCCAGCAGCTTAAACGGAGGGGGGGGATACAATGAGCAGTTCTTC	CASSLNGGGGYNEQFF	TRBJ2-1	TRBV7-3	-	-
TGTGCCAGCAGCCAAGATGTGGGGGACAGGGGGCTTTATGAGCAGTTCTTC	CASSQDVGDRGLYEQFF	TRBJ2-1	TRBV14	-	TRBD1
TGCAGCGCCAGTGGGACAGGCTATGGCTACACCTTC	CSASGTGYGYTF	TRBJ1-2	TRBV29-1	-	TRBD1
TGTGCCAGCATAGCCCTCAACACTGAAGCTTTCTTT	CASIALNTEAFF	TRBJ1-1	TRBV6-5	-	-
TGTGCCAGCAGAGCCGGGGTCGTAGTAAAACTGTTTTTT	CASRAGVVVKLFF	TRBJ1-4	TRBV2	-	-
TGTGCCAGCAGCGCCCAACTGATGGGAAACACCATATATTTT	CASSAQLMGNTIYF	TRBJ1-3	TRBV9	-	-
TGTGCCAGCAGTCCGCTAGCGGGGATTTCCTACGAGCAGTACTTC	CASSPLAGISYEQYF	TRBJ2-7	TRBV6-1	-	TRBD2
TGTGCCAGCAGCCCCTCACTAGTCTCCTACGAGCAGTACTTC	CASSPSLVSYEQYF	TRBJ2-7	TRBV6-5	-	-
TGTGCCAGTACTAACGTCTATGGCTACACCTTC	CASTNVYGYTF	TRBJ1-2	TRBV19	-	-
TGCGCCAGCAGCCCTTACGGGACAGGGGACGGGGACACTGAAGCTTTCTTT	CASSPYGTGDGDTEAFF	TRBJ1-1	TRBV4-1	-	TRBD1
TGTGCAAGTCGCTTAGGGACAGTCCCTGGAGAAGAGACCCAGTACTTC	CASRLGTVPGEETQYF	TRBJ2-5	TRBV12-2	-	-
TGCGCCAGCAGCTTGGACACCGGGGGAGAGACCCAGTACTTC	CASSLDTGGETQYF	TRBJ2-5	TRBV5-1	-	-
TGTGCCAGTAGAAATTCCCGGGACAGGATACCCTCCTATAATTCACCCCTCCACTTT	CASRNSRDRIPSYNSPLHF	TRBJ1-6	TRBV19	-	TRBD1
TGTGCCAGCATGACTGGGTGGTCGCAATCCACTGAAGCTTTCTTT	CASMTGWSQSTEAFF	TRBJ1-1	TRBV6-1	medium-sized	-
TGTGCCAGCAGTTTCGACAGGGAGTGGAACACTGAAGCTTTCTTT	CASSFDREWNTEAFF	TRBJ1-1	TRBV6-5	-	TRBD1
TGCGCCAGCAGCTTGGAGGGGATCGATCAGCCCCAGCATTTT	CASSLEGIDQPQHF	TRBJ1-5	TRBV5-1	-	-
TGTGCCAGCAGTGAGACAGGGATGGTTTCCTACGAGCAGTACTTC	CASSETGMVSYEQYF	TRBJ2-7	TRBV6-1	-	TRBD1
TGTGCCAGCAGTGTGCGGGGGGCGCATAGGGCTGGGGCCAACGTCCTGACTTTC	CASSVRGAHRAGANVLTF	TRBJ2-6	TRBV6-1	few	TRBD2
TGTGCCAGCAGCCCCCTGAGCGGGAGGGCCTGGAATGAGCAGTTCTTC	CASSPLSGRAWNEQFF	TRBJ2-1	TRBV7-6	few	TRBD2
TGTGCCAGCTCACCTGGAGCTGACTATGGCTACACCTTC	CASSPGADYGYTF	TRBJ1-2	TRBV18	once	-
TGTGCCTGGAGTGGGACAGGCCTCGCAGGGGAGACCCAGTACTTC	CAWSGTGLAGETQYF	TRBJ2-5	TRBV30	-	TRBD1
TGTGCCAGCACCAAATCGACAGCCTGGGAGACCCAGTACTTC	CASTKSTAWETQYF	TRBJ2-5	TRBV28	few	-
TGTGCCAGCAGCTTTAGTCGGGTGGGAGCTTTCTTT	CASSFSRVGAFF	TRBJ1-1	TRBV5-6	-	-
TGTGCCCCTTGGGACACGGGGCTTCCCTACAATGAGCAGTTCTTC	CAPWDTGLPYNEQFF	TRBJ2-1	TRBV5-8	few	-
TGTGCCAGCTCACAACAGGGGGCAGGCACCGGGGAGCTGTTTTTT	CASSQQGAGTGELFF	TRBJ2-2	TRBV18	-	TRBD1
TGTGCCAGCAGCGTAGACGGGGGGGCTTACAATGAGCAGTTCTTC	CASSVDGGAYNEQFF	TRBJ2-1	TRBV9	-	TRBD2
TGTGCCAGCAGCGGCGGGGCCCAAGAGACCCAGTACTTC	CASSGGAQETQYF	TRBJ2-5	TRBV27	once	-
TGTGCCAGCAGCTTCAGTGGCAGCACTGAAGCTTTCTTT	CASSFSGSTEAFF	TRBJ1-1	TRBV9	few	-
TGCGCCAGCACCCAACTCACAGGGGGCATGGCTGGGGCCAACGTCCTGACTTTC	CASTQLTGGMAGANVLTF	TRBJ2-6	TRBV5-1	few	TRBD1
TGTGCCAGCAGCCAAGATATGAGTCAGACGGGGAATCCCTACGAGCAGTACTTC	CASSQDMSQTGNPYEQYF	TRBJ2-7	TRBV4-2	-	-
TGTGCTAGTGGTTTGGTGTGGGGGGATCAAGAGACCCAGTACTTC	CASGLVWGDQETQYF	TRBJ2-5	TRBV12-5	-	-
TGTGCCAGCAGGAGTCGAGGGGGCCAGGATAATTCACCCCTCCACTTT	CASRSRGGQDNSPLHF	TRBJ1-6	TRBV7-9	-	TRBD1
TGTGCCAGCAGCGACCAACTTCAGGGATTTCTAGCCAAAAACATTCAGTACTTC	CASSDQLQGFLAKNIQYF	TRBJ2-4	TRBV7-9	-	-
TGTGCCAGCAGCTTATATGGTCAGATTAAAGAGACCCAGTACTTC	CASSLYGQIKETQYF	TRBJ2-5	TRBV7-3	-	-
TGTGCCAGCAGGGGTCTAGCCAACTCAGAGACCCAGTACTTC	CASRGLANSETQYF	TRBJ2-5	TRBV27	-	-
TGTGCCAGCTCACTCGGGGTCAGCGGGCGAGACGAGCAGTACTTC	CASSLGVSGRDEQYF	TRBJ2-7	TRBV18	-	-
TGTGCCACCAGCAGAGACGGAGTTGGCTACACCTTC	CATSRDGVGYTF	TRBJ1-2	TRBV15	-	-
TGTGCCAGCAGTTACGCAGGGGCCCACCAAGAGACCCAGTACTTC	CASSYAGAHQETQYF	TRBJ2-5	TRBV6-5	-	-
TGTGCCAGCGGCCACAGGGCCTACGAGCAGTACTTC	CASGHRAYEQYF	TRBJ2-7	TRBV28	-	-
TGTGCCAGCAGCTCCGGGAACAATCAGCCCCAGCATTTT	CASSSGNNQPQHF	TRBJ1-5	TRBV7-2	-	-
TGTGCCAGCAGGGGCCGGGACAGGGGCCAGCCCCAGCATTTT	CASRGRDRGQPQHF	TRBJ1-5	TRBV6-1	-	TRBD1
TGCAGCGTAAAAGTAGGCGGGAACGGGGCCCAGCATTTT	CSVKVGGNGAQHF	TRBJ1-5	TRBV29-1	-	-
TGCGCCTCCAGCCGGGGAGGAGACAATGAGCAGTTCTTC	CASSRGGDNEQFF	TRBJ2-1	TRBV4-1	-	-
TGTGCCAGCGCCGGTAATAGGAACACTGAAGCTTTCTTT	CASAGNRNTEAFF	TRBJ1-1	TRBV2	-	-